Following are 25 T cell receptor beta chains from one sample sequenced in a study of OX40 agonist ivuxolimab in advanced cancers. The protocol was immunoSEQ multiplex PCR, while the TCRdb copy is restricted to in-frame clones and leaves out a portion. The sample lists approximately 44,000 clones; around 92% were seen once. Sample: CD4+ or CD8+ T cells sorted from blood, taken in a trial of the OX40 agonist ivuxolimab. The receptor source for this set is an adult with an advanced solid tumor such as melanoma, head and neck, liver or kidney cancer.

J is TRBJ2-2 and V is TRBV5-3; TRBD2 is a possible D gene (5 bases). TRBV5-3 counts as an open reading frame of uncertain function. The length of the CDR3 is 14 residues. Trimming pared 4 bases from V and 1 base from J, leaving 8 bases between. The CDR3 reads CARSGRVNTGELFF. The CDR3 region has the DNA TGTGCCAGAAGCGGGCGGGTGAACACCGGGGAGCTGTTTTTT.

The genes are TRBV28 and TRBJ2-1; no clear D gene. The germline CDR1 and CDR2 sequences are MDHEN and SYDVKM. The CDR3 runs to 10 residues. V was shortened by 8 bases and J by 5 bases, with 4 bases between the two germline ends. The CDR3 spells CASLDNEQFF. The CDR3 nucleotides read TGTGCCAGCCTGGACAATGAGCAGTTCTTC.

V and J are TRBV4-1 and TRBJ2-7; perhaps TRBD1 as D (6 bases). Trimming removed 2 bases from V and 0 bases from J, with 11 bases in between. This CDR3 comprises 15 residues. Germline V CDR1 and CDR2: MGHRA, YSYEKL. The CDR3 nucleotides read TGCGCCAGCAGCCAACCTGACAGGAGCTCCTACGAGCAGTACTTC. Its protein product is CASSQPDRSSYEQYF.

This clone was observed a single time. This chain joins TRBV5-6 and TRBJ2-6, with D possibly matching TRBD2 (5 bases). CDR1 and CDR2 (germline): SGHDT, YYEEEE. Trimming took off 4 bases at V and 6 bases at J, with 23 bases between the two ends. This CDR3 is built from 18 residues. The CDR3 sequence: CASSPADQNPREANVLTF. The CDR3 DNA reads as TGTGCCAGCAGCCCGGCGGACCAAAACCCACGGGAGGCCAACGTCCTGACTTTC.

The chain has TRBV7-9 and TRBJ2-4; no reliable D call. Germline V lookup: CDR1 SEHNR, CDR2 FQNEAQ (reference sequence). The CDR3 spans 16 residues. V lost 4 bases to trimming and J lost 0 bases, with 13 bases between them. The CDR3 sequence: CASSSTTDGAKNIQYF. CDR3 sequence (DNA): TGTGCCAGCAGCTCAACGACGGACGGAGCCAAAAACATTCAGTACTTC.

The V call is TRBV29-1, the J call TRBJ2-1; a possible D gene is TRBD2 (6 bases). Trimming left V 1 base short and J 1 base short, with 17 bases between. Germline CDR1 reads SQVTM; CDR2 reads ANQGSEA. The CDR3 length is 17 residues. The CDR3 region has the DNA TGCAGCGTTGAAGGGCCGTTGACTAGACAATCCTACAATGAGCAGTTCTTC. Amino acid sequence: CSVEGPLTRQSYNEQFF.

This chain links TRBV19 with TRBJ2-7, with 10 bases matching TRBD1. This CDR3 has 15 amino acids. V lost 5 bases to trimming and J lost 2 bases; unmatched junction nucleotides: 6. The germline gives CDR1 LNHDA, CDR2 SQIVND (reference sequence). CDR3: CASSFRDRGTYEQYF. The CDR3 nucleotides are TGTGCCAGTAGTTTCCGGGACAGGGGAACCTACGAGCAGTACTTC. The full variable domain, in which reference TRBV19 and TRBJ2-7 provide the parts outside the CDR3, is DGGITQSPKYLFRKEGQNVTLSCEQNLNHDAMYWYRQDPGQGLRLIYYSQIVNDFQKGDIAEGYSVSREKKESFPLTVTSAQKNPTAFYLCASSFRDRGTYEQYFGPGTRLTVT.

The rearrangement joins TRBV27 to TRBJ2-1; D ambiguous. Trimming took off 3 bases at V and 4 bases at J, with 4 bases between the two ends. This CDR3 is 12 amino acids long. Per germline, CDR1 MNHEY and CDR2 SMNVEV (reference sequence). The CDR3 region has the DNA TGTGCCAGCAGTTTTGGGTACAATGAGCAGTTCTTC. It is translated as CASSFGYNEQFF.

This clone has more than one count but fewer than ten. This chain connects TRBV6-5 to TRBJ1-1; D is unclear. Trimming stripped 7 bases from V and 1 base from J, with 10 bases between. The CDR3 covers 13 residues. The germline V gene has CDR1 MNHEY and CDR2 SVGAGI. The DNA of the CDR3 is TGTGCCAGCAAAGGGATAGAGAACACTGAAGCTTTCTTT. Protein: CASKGIENTEAFF.

This sequence joins TRBV7-9 and TRBJ2-2, with D unclear. This CDR3 is 14 amino acids long. V gave up 0 bases and J gave up 2 bases, with 4 bases separating them. The germline gives CDR1 SEHNR, CDR2 FQNEAQ (reference sequence). CDR3 coding DNA: TGTGCCAGCAGCTTAGCGGGCAACACCGGGGAGCTGTTTTTT. It translates to CASSLAGNTGELFF. The complete variable domain, with remaining parts taken from reference TRBV7-9 and TRBJ2-2, reads DTGVSQNPRHKITKRGQNVTFRCDPISEHNRLYWYRQTLGQGPEFLTYFQNEAQLEKSRLLSDRFSAERPKGSFSTLEIQRTEQGDSAMYLCASSLAGNTGELFFGEGSRLTVL.

The chain couples TRBV6-5 to TRBJ2-2; D is unclear. V was pared by 0 bases and J by 1 base, with 3 bases between. The germline CDR1 and CDR2 sequences are MNHEY and SVGAGI. The CDR3 has 14 residues. The CDR3 DNA follows: TGTGCCAGCAGTTACTCCGAGAACACCGGGGAGCTGTTTTTT. This encodes CASSYSENTGELFF.

This sequence joins TRBV7-9 and TRBJ2-3; D gene unclear. V lost 2 bases and J lost 5, with 2 bases in between. Germline CDR1 and CDR2: SEHNR and FQNEAQ (reference sequence). This CDR3 contains 11 residues. The CDR3 is CASSLKDTQYF. The CDR3 DNA is TGTGCCAGCAGCTTAAAAGATACGCAGTATTTT. Full variable domain (missing parts from reference TRBV7-9 and TRBJ2-3): DTGVSQNPRHKITKRGQNVTFRCDPISEHNRLYWYRQTLGQGPEFLTYFQNEAQLEKSRLLSDRFSAERPKGSFSTLEIQRTEQGDSAMYLCASSLKDTQYFGPGTRLTVL.

This chain joins TRBV27 and TRBJ2-2, with D maybe TRBD1 (6 bases). CDR3 length equals 13 residues. The germline V gene has CDR1 MNHEY and CDR2 SMNVEV (reference sequence). Trimming pared 2 bases from V and 8 bases from J, leaving 9 bases between. The CDR3 is CASSLQGMGELFF. The DNA of the CDR3 is TGTGCCAGCAGTTTACAGGGGATGGGGGAGCTGTTTTTT.

The chain uses TRBV9 and TRBJ2-1, with TRBD2 identical over 7 bases. Germline V CDR1 and CDR2: SGDLS, YYNGEE. CDR3 length equals 17 residues. J gave up 3 bases and V 4 bases, and 13 bases lay outside the gene matches. The CDR3 protein is CASSMHLAAIDYNEQFF. The CDR3 DNA reads as TGTGCCAGCAGCATGCACCTAGCGGCCATCGACTACAATGAGCAGTTCTTC.

This clone was counted once. The chain has TRBV30 and TRBJ2-7; tentatively, D is TRBD1 or TRBD2 (5 bases each). Trimming took off 0 bases at V and 5 bases at J, with 8 bases between the two ends. The germline CDR1 and CDR2 sequences are GTSNPN and SVGIG (reference sequence). This CDR3 spans 12 amino acids. CDR3 amino acids: CAWSVLGDEQYF. CDR3 in DNA: TGTGCCTGGAGTGTACTAGGGGACGAGCAGTACTTC. The full variable domain, with the rest looked up from reference TRBV30 and TRBJ2-7, is SQTIHQWPATLVQPVGSPLSLECTVEGTSNPNLYWYRQAAGRGLQLLFYSVGIGQISSEVPQNLSASRPQDRQFILSSKKLLLSDSGFYLCAWSVLGDEQYFGPGTRLTVT.

The chain recombines TRBV2 with TRBJ2-5; 11 bases map to TRBD2. The CDR3 runs 17 residues. V trimming: 3 bases; J trimming: 2 bases; junction bases outside the gene matches: 8. The V gene's germline CDR1 is SNHLY and CDR2 FYNNEI. CDR3 coding DNA: TGTGCCAGCAGTGACCCCCTAGCGGGAGGAACTCAAGAGACCCAGTACTTC. As protein: CASSDPLAGGTQETQYF.

This clone was counted once. The V call is TRBV30, the J call TRBJ2-2; D unresolved. Trimming stripped 6 bases from V and 1 base from J, with 6 bases between. Germline V lookup: CDR1 GTSNPN, CDR2 SVGIG (reference sequence). The CDR3 sequence is 12 residues long. The DNA for the CDR3 is TGTGCCTGCTCGAGGAACACCGGGGAGCTGTTTTTT. Translation gives CACSRNTGELFF.

The chain joins TRBV9 to TRBJ2-5; D is unresolved. The better agreement between TRBJ2-7 and the DNA end casts doubt on the J call. Germline CDR1 and CDR2: SGDLS and YYNGEE. CDR3 length: 13 amino acids. The CDR3 DNA reads as TGTGCCAGCAGCGTAGGGGCAGGCTACGAGCAGTACTTC. Protein: CASSVGAGYEQYF.

The rearrangement joins TRBV10-3 to TRBJ2-5, with a possible D match to TRBD2 (8 bases). The end of the DNA fits TRBJ2-7 better, so the J call may be wrong. Germline V gene data show CDR1 as ENHRY and CDR2 as SYGVKD. The CDR3 covers 16 residues. The CDR3: CAISESRGGQLYEQYF. CDR3 nucleotide sequence: TGTGCCATCAGTGAGTCCCGGGGGGGACAGCTCTACGAGCAGTACTTC.

The chain links TRBV5-1 to TRBJ2-1; 13 bases are shared with TRBD2. The CDR3 covers 18 residues. The junction had 5 bases not matched to a gene; V was cut back by 2 bases and J by 0 bases. CDR1 is SGHRS and CDR2 is YFSETQ in the germline V gene. CDR3 bases: TGCGCCAGCAGCTTCTGGACTAGCGGGGGAAGCTCCTACAATGAGCAGTTCTTC. This gives the protein CASSFWTSGGSSYNEQFF.

The chain is built from TRBV2 and TRBJ2-1; the D gene is possibly TRBD2 (6 bases). V gave up 2 bases and J gave up 2 bases, with 16 bases separating them. The germline CDR1 and CDR2 sequences are SNHLY and FYNNEI. The CDR3 is 17 residues long. The CDR3 DNA is TGTGCCAGCAGTGAAAGGTGGGGGGACTCCACCTACAATGAGCAGTTCTTC. Translating gives CASSERWGDSTYNEQFF.

This clone has only one observation. V usage is TRBV29-1 and J usage is TRBJ2-2; D perhaps matches TRBD1 (5 bases). This CDR3 region has 12 residues. V lost 3 bases to trimming and J lost 5 bases, with 7 bases between them. Per the germline V gene, CDR1 is SQVTM and CDR2 is ANQGSEA. For the CDR3, the DNA is TGCAGCGTTGATAGGGGAACCGGGGAGCTGTTTTTT. Protein sequence: CSVDRGTGELFF.

J is TRBJ2-1 and V is TRBV30; D unclear. The CDR3 spans 15 residues. Germline V gene sequence: CDR1 GTSNPN, CDR2 SVGIG (reference sequence). Trimming stripped 1 base from V and 3 bases from J, with 13 bases between. Here the CDR3 DNA reads TGTGCCTGGAGTGCGTACAGACTGAACTACAATGAGCAGTTCTTC. Its translation: CAWSAYRLNYNEQFF.

This rearrangement joins TRBV5-6 to TRBJ2-5; D might be TRBD2 (6 bases). Trimming left V 0 bases short and J 3 bases short, with 15 bases between. This CDR3 spans 16 amino acids. Germline CDR1 reads SGHDT; CDR2 reads YYEEEE. The CDR3 region is CASSLAWEAAKETQYF. The CDR3 nucleotides are TGTGCCAGCAGCTTGGCCTGGGAGGCAGCAAAAGAGACCCAGTACTTC.

The rearrangement joins TRBV6-6 to TRBJ2-3; tentative D call: TRBD2 (5 bases). V shed 6 bases and J shed 6 bases, with 16 bases lying between them. Per the germline V gene, CDR1 is MNHNY and CDR2 is SVGAGI (reference sequence). This CDR3 spans 14 amino acids. CDR3 region: CASSRPGLADTQYF. The CDR3 DNA reads TGTGCCAGCAGCCGACCGGGATTGGCGGATACGCAGTATTTT.